This TCR beta chain was sequenced in a study of Graves' ophthalmopathy and Graves' hyperthyroidism. The study amplified TCR beta CDR3 regions using RNA transcripts. RT-PCR was first run with HTBI primers, then multiplex PCR in a second round. Each CDR3 protein gets one entry after TCRdb re-called the multiplex PCR reads with MiXCR. This table has some 410,000 distinct CDR3 sequences, about 21% appearing once. This clonotype was found many times. The antigen remains undetermined. Researchers classed hyperthyroidism as stable given no ophthalmopathy within 18 months of follow-up. A diagnosis was made from clinical symptoms together with serum thyroxine, TRAb, thyroid ultrasound and orbital computed tomography. CDR3 length: 16 residues. J was trimmed by 3 bases and V by 5 bases; bases with no gene match: 6. Per germline, CDR1 MDHEN and CDR2 SYDVKM. Broader study findings: Blood also contained most of the expanded thyroid clonotypes above 0.001 frequency. For separating ophthalmopathy from stable hyperthyroidism, a 13-signature model gave 85% to 90% sensitivity and around 76% specificity.

The specimen sequenced was peripheral blood. This receptor was taken from a woman aged 18-29 years with stable Graves' hyperthyroidism. J is TRBJ2-2 and V is TRBV28; 10 bases agree with TRBD2. In nucleotides, the CDR3 is TGTGCCAGCAGTCCAAGCGGGAGGGAGGACACCGGGGAGCTGTTTTTT. The encoded protein is CASSPSGREDTGELFF.